This paragraph reports one T cell receptor (beta chain). Produced via immunoSEQ multiplex PCR; TCRdb's table is partial and in-frame only. The table includes some 74,000 clones, approximately 94% detected once. Trimming pared 3 bases from V and 0 bases from J, leaving 18 bases between. Germline CDR1 SQVTM, CDR2 ANQGSEA. This CDR3 contains 17 residues. The sample is drawn from a study of OX40 agonist ivuxolimab in advanced cancers. Overall study context: Patients received the agonistic anti-OX40 (CD134) antibody ivuxolimab.

The chain couples TRBV29-1 to TRBJ2-1, with D tentatively TRBD2 (5 bases). The source of this sequence is an adult with an advanced solid tumor such as melanoma, head and neck, liver or kidney cancer. This material consisted of CD4+ or CD8+ T cells sorted from blood, taken in a trial of the OX40 agonist ivuxolimab. This chain's CDR3 is CSVDGLSEGPSYNEQFF. CDR3 nucleotide sequence: TGCAGCGTTGACGGTTTGAGTGAGGGCCCCTCCTACAATGAGCAGTTCTTC.